The sequence of this T cell receptor (beta chain) was determined in a study of T cells in localized non-small cell lung cancer. Germline assignment: CDR1 MNHEY and CDR2 SVGAGI. The CDR3 has 10 amino acids. V was trimmed by 8 bases and J by 3 bases, leaving 5 bases between them. Regarding the study as a whole: Appearances in adjacent lung were noted for a median roughly 50 of the top 100 tumor clones. Sequencing involved a lone tumor region, leaving heterogeneity possible.

This clone has just one count. Its target is not known. Only in-frame clones appear in the TCRdb table, and some are missing; sequencing was by immunoSEQ multiplex PCR. The table has tens of thousands of clones, roughly 75% seen once. This sequence joins TRBV6-5 and TRBJ2-7; D gene ambiguous. This sequence originates from an older male donor with stage II squamous cell lung carcinoma. Sequencing used peripheral blood, obtained before any cancer treatment. CDR3: CASGRYEQYF. Written as DNA, the CDR3 is TGTGCCAGCGGTCGCTACGAGCAGTACTTC.